This T cell receptor beta chain originates from a study of T-cell reconstitution after alpha-beta-depleted transplantation in children (dated by TCRdb to 2016 to 2017). Looking at the study overall: Using TCR repertoire profiling, the study followed T-cell immune reconstitution in a quantitative way in children after TCRalphabeta/CD19-depleted allogeneic hematopoietic cell transplantation. Overall study results and their limits: Apparently early alphabetaT-cell count recovery about two months after transplant reportedly relied on only several hundred rapidly expanded clones derived from non-depleted graft cells. In some patients, the high TCRbeta diversity seen at day 60 was put down to recipient T cells and intrathymic progenitors that had survived conditioning. The frequencies of hyperexpanded clones fell over the following months, and after one year, T-cell counts and TCRbeta diversity were mostly attributed to newly produced T cells.

The germline V gene sets CDR1 to SGHVS and CDR2 to FQNEAQ. V and J are truncated by 1 base and 7 bases respectively, leaving an intervening sequence of 13 bases. The CDR3 has 15 amino acids, counting the end cysteine and phenylalanine. The sequence is cut down to CDR3 DNA, 45 bases in frame from base 1. About this clonotype: Its antigen target is currently unknown. No base quality information exists; no much larger clone differs at one position.

This specimen's treatment or condition label, per the study, means: allogeneic hematopoietic cell transplantation with graft depleted of TCRalphabeta T cells and CD19 B cells. The transplant recipients were children given TCRalphabeta/CD19-depleted allogeneic hematopoietic cell grafts. Library method: PCR. Sequenced using an Illumina HiSeq 2500. TCR library preparation used molecular barcoding, with unique molecular identifiers applied to normalize quantification of the TCRbeta repertoire. TCRdb reanalyzed the raw reads on its own, using fastp at Q25 for trimming and MiXCR for clone calling, and kept in-frame beta chains. Each CDR3 protein appears once, grouped with its most common genes and DNA. Present in this sample are about 1,000,000 distinct CDR3 sequences, less than 30% of which were seen just once. The ten largest clones capture roughly 31% of the sample.

Sequencing used PBMCs, mostly from graft donor cells, obtained 360 days after TCRalphabeta/CD19-depleted stem cell transplant. The chain is encoded by TRBV7-8 joined to TRBJ1-4; TRBD1 is perhaps the D gene, given 5 matching bases. The TCR comes from a boy under two years old who had a stem cell transplant for SCID, so the T cells may come from the graft donor. At the DNA level, the sequence is TGTGCCAGCAGCTTAGAGGGGATGGTCGGTGAAAAACTGTTTTTT. Its translation is CASSLEGMVGEKLFF.